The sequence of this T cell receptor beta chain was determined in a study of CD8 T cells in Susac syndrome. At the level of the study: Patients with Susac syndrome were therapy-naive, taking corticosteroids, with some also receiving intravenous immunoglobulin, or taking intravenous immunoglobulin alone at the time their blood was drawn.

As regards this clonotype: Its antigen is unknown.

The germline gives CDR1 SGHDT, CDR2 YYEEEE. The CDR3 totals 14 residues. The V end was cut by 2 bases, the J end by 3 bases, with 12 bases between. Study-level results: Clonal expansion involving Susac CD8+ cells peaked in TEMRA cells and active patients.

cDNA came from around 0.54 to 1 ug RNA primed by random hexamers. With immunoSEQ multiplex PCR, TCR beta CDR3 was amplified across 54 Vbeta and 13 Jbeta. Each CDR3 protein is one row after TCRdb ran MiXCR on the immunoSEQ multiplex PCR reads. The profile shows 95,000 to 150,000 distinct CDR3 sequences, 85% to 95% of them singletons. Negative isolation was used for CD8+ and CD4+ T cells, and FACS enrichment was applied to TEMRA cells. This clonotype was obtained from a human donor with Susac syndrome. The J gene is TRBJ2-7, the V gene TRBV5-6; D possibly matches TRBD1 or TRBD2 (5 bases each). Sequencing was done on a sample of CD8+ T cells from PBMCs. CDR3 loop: CASSLAGTNYEQYF. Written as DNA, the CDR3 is TGTGCCAGCAGCTTAGCCGGGACCAACTACGAGCAGTACTTC. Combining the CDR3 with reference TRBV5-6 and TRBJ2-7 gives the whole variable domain DAGVTQSPTHLIKTRGQQVTLRCSPKSGHDTVSWYQQALGQGPQFIFQYYEEEERQRGNFPDRFSGHQFPNYSSELNVNALLLGDSALYLCASSLAGTNYEQYFGPGTRLTVT.